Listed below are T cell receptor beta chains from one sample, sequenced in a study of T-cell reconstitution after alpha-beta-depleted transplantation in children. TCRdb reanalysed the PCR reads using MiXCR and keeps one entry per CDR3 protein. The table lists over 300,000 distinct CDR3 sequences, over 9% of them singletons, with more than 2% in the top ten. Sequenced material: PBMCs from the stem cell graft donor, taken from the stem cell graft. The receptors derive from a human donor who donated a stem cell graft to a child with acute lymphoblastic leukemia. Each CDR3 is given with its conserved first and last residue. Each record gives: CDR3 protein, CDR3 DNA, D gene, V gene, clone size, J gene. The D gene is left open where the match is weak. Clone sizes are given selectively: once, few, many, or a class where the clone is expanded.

CDR3aa: CSAGTGDSQPQHF
CDR3nt: TGCAGTGCTGGGACAGGGGATTCGCAGCCCCAGCATTTT
d_gene: TRBD1
v_gene: TRBV20-1
abundance: many
j_gene: TRBJ1-5

CDR3aa: CASSDWEGRGEQFF
CDR3nt: TGTGCCAGCAGTGATTGGGAGGGCCGGGGTGAGCAGTTCTTC
d_gene: TRBD2
v_gene: TRBV2
abundance: .
j_gene: TRBJ2-1

CDR3aa: CASSPTAGGFGNTIYF
CDR3nt: TGTGCCAGCAGCCCTACAGCGGGAGGGTTTGGAAACACCATATATTTT
d_gene: .
v_gene: TRBV12-3/TRBV12-4
abundance: .
j_gene: TRBJ1-3

CDR3aa: CSAGDGINEQFF
CDR3nt: TGCAGCGCAGGGGACGGAATTAATGAGCAGTTCTTC
d_gene: .
v_gene: TRBV29-1
abundance: .
j_gene: TRBJ2-1

CDR3aa: CASSLAQGTGGYTF
CDR3nt: TGTGCCAGCAGCTTAGCCCAGGGGACTGGAGGCTACACCTTC
d_gene: .
v_gene: TRBV7-2
abundance: few
j_gene: TRBJ1-2

CDR3aa: CASSSQTSTPHF
CDR3nt: TGTGCCAGCAGTTCTCAGACCTCCACGCCCCATTTT
d_gene: .
v_gene: TRBV12-3/TRBV12-4
abundance: .
j_gene: TRBJ1-5

CDR3aa: CASSVGAVHLNEQFF
CDR3nt: TGTGCCAGCAGCGTAGGAGCGGTACACCTCAATGAGCAGTTCTTC
d_gene: .
v_gene: TRBV9
abundance: .
j_gene: TRBJ2-1

CDR3aa: CATSRGAGAIQETQYF
CDR3nt: TGTGCCACCAGCAGAGGGGCAGGAGCAATCCAAGAGACCCAGTACTTC
d_gene: .
v_gene: TRBV15
abundance: .
j_gene: TRBJ2-5

CDR3aa: CASSLQVSGELFF
CDR3nt: TGTGCCAGCAGCTTACAGGTTTCCGGGGAGCTGTTTTTT
d_gene: .
v_gene: TRBV11-2
abundance: .
j_gene: TRBJ2-2

CDR3aa: CASSLLGGDETQYF
CDR3nt: TGTGCCAGCAGTTTACTCGGGGGGGACGAGACCCAGTACTTC
d_gene: TRBD2
v_gene: TRBV12-3/TRBV12-4
abundance: few
j_gene: TRBJ2-5

CDR3aa: CASSLTDAGYYEQYF
CDR3nt: TGCGCCAGCAGCTTGACCGACGCGGGATACTACGAGCAGTACTTC
d_gene: .
v_gene: TRBV5-1
abundance: few
j_gene: TRBJ2-7

CDR3aa: CASSLAGAVAKNIQYF
CDR3nt: TGTGCCAGCAGCTTAGCGGGAGCGGTAGCCAAAAACATTCAGTACTTC
d_gene: .
v_gene: TRBV7-9
abundance: .
j_gene: TRBJ2-4

CDR3aa: CATSSQSGTANEQFF
CDR3nt: TGTGCCACCAGCTCACAAAGCGGGACCGCAAATGAGCAGTTCTTC
d_gene: TRBD2
v_gene: TRBV15
abundance: many
j_gene: TRBJ2-1

CDR3aa: CASRGPPQVEQYF
CDR3nt: TGTGCCAGCCGGGGGCCACCTCAGGTCGAGCAGTACTTC
d_gene: .
v_gene: TRBV2
abundance: .
j_gene: TRBJ2-7

CDR3aa: CSAGPSLGSSNVLTF
CDR3nt: TGCAGTGCCGGGCCCTCCCTGGGGTCATCCAACGTCCTGACTTTC
d_gene: .
v_gene: TRBV20-1
abundance: .
j_gene: TRBJ2-6

CDR3aa: CASSGPSTGQETQYF
CDR3nt: TGTGCCAGCAGTGGACCGTCGACAGGGCAAGAGACCCAGTACTTC
d_gene: TRBD1
v_gene: TRBV6-1
abundance: few
j_gene: TRBJ2-5

CDR3aa: CASSSQGTSGRSHNEQFF
CDR3nt: TGTGCCAGCAGTTCCCAAGGGACTAGCGGGAGGTCCCACAATGAGCAGTTCTTC
d_gene: TRBD2
v_gene: TRBV12-3/TRBV12-4
abundance: .
j_gene: TRBJ2-1

CDR3aa: CASSLWDGTWIHGYTF
CDR3nt: TGCGCCAGCAGCTTGTGGGACGGGACATGGATTCATGGCTACACCTTC
d_gene: .
v_gene: TRBV5-1
abundance: .
j_gene: TRBJ1-2

CDR3aa: CASSSSIYTLGGGRAPSSYNEQFF
CDR3nt: TGTGCCAGCAGTTCCTCAATATACACCCTCGGGGGCGGGAGGGCCCCTAGCTCCTACAATGAGCAGTTCTTC
d_gene: TRBD2
v_gene: TRBV6-2/TRBV6-3
abundance: .
j_gene: TRBJ2-1

CDR3aa: CASSEGGANVLTF
CDR3nt: TGTGCCAGCAGTGAGGGTGGGGCCAACGTCCTGACTTTC
d_gene: .
v_gene: TRBV6-4
abundance: .
j_gene: TRBJ2-6

CDR3aa: CASSPRRGLAGRETQYF
CDR3nt: TGTGCCAGCAGCCCTCGTCGGGGACTAGCGGGAAGGGAGACCCAGTACTTC
d_gene: TRBD2
v_gene: TRBV7-2
abundance: .
j_gene: TRBJ2-5

CDR3aa: CASSMYGLPGEKLFF
CDR3nt: TGCGCCAGCAGCATGTACGGGCTTCCCGGTGAAAAACTGTTTTTT
d_gene: .
v_gene: TRBV5-1
abundance: .
j_gene: TRBJ1-4

CDR3aa: CASSIRQDYEQYF
CDR3nt: TGCGCCAGCAGCATAAGACAGGACTACGAGCAGTACTTC
d_gene: .
v_gene: TRBV5-1
abundance: many
j_gene: TRBJ2-7

CDR3aa: CASSSSGVEDIQYF
CDR3nt: TGCGCCAGCAGCTCATCAGGGGTTGAGGACATTCAGTACTTC
d_gene: .
v_gene: TRBV5-1
abundance: few
j_gene: TRBJ2-4

CDR3aa: CASSRSTGLSYEQYF
CDR3nt: TGTGCCAGCTCACGGTCGACAGGACTCTCCTACGAGCAGTACTTC
d_gene: .
v_gene: TRBV18
abundance: .
j_gene: TRBJ2-7

CDR3aa: CASHVAGRAVTGELFF
CDR3nt: TGCGCCAGCCACGTGGCCGGGAGGGCGGTCACCGGGGAGCTGTTTTTT
d_gene: TRBD2
v_gene: TRBV10-2
abundance: many
j_gene: TRBJ2-2